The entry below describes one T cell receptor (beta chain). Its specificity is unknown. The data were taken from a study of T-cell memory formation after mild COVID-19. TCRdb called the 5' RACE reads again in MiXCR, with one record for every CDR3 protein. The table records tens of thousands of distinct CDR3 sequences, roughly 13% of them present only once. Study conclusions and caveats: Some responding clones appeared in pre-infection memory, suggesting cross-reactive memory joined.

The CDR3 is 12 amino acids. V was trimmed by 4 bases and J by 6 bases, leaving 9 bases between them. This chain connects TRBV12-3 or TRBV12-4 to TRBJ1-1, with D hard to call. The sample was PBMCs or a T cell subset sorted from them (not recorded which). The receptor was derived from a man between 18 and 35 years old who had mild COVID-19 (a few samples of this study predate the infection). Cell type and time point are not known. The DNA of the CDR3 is TGTGCCAGCAGTTCTCGAGTTCCTGAAGCTTTCTTT. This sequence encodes CASSSRVPEAFF.